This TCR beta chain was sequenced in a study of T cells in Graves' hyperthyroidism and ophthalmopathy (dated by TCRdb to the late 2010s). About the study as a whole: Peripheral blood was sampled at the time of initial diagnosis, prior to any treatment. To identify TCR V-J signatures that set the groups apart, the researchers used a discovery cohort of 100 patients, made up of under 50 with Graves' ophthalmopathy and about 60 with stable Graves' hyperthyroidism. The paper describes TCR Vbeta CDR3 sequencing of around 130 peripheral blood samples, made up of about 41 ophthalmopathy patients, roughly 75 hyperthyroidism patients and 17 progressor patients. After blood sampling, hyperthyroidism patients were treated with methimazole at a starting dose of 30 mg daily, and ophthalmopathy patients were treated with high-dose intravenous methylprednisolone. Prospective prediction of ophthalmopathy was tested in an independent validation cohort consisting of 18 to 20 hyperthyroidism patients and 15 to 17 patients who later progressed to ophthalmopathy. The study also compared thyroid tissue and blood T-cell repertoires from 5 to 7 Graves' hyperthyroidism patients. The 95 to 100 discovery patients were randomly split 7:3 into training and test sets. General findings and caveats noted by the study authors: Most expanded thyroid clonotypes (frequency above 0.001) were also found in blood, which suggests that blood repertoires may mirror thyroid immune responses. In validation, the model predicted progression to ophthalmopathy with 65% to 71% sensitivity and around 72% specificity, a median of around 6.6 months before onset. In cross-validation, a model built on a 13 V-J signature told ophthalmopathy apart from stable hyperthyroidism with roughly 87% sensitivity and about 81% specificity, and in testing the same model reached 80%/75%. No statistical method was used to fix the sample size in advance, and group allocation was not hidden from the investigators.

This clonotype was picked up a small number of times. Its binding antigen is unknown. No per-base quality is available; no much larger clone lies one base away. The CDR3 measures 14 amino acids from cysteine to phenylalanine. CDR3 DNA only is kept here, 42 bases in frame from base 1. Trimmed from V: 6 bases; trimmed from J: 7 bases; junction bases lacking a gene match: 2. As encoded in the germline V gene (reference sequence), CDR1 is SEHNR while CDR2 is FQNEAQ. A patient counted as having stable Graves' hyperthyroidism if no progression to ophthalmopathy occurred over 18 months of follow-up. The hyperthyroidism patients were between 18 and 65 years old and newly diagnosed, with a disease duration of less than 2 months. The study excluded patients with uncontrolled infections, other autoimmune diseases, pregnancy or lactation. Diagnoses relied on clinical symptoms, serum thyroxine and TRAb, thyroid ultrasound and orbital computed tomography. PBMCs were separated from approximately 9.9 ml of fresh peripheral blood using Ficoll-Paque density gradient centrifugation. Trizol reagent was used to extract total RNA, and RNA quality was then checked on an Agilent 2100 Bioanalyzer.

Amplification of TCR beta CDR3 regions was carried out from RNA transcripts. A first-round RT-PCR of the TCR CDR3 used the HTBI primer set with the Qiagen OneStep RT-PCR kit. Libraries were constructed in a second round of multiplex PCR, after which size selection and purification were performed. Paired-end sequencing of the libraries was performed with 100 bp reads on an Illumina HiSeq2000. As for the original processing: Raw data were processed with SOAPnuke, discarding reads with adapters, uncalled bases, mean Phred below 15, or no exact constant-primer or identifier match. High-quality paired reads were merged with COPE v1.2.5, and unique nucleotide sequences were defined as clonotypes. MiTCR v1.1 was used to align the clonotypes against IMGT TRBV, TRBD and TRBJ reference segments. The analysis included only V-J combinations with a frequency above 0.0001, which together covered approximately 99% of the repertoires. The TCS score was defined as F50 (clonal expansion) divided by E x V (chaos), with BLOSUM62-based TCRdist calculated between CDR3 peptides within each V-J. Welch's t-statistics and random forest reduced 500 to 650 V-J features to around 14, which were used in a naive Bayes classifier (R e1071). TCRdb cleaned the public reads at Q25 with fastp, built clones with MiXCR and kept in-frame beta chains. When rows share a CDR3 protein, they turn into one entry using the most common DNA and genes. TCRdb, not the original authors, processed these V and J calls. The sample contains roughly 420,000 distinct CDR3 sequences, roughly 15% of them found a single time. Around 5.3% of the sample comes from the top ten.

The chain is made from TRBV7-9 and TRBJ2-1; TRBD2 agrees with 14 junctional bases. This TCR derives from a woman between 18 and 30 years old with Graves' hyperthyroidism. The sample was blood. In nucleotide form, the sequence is TGTGCCAGCAGGGGACTAGCGGGAGAAAATGAGCAGTTCTTC. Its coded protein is CASRGLAGENEQFF.